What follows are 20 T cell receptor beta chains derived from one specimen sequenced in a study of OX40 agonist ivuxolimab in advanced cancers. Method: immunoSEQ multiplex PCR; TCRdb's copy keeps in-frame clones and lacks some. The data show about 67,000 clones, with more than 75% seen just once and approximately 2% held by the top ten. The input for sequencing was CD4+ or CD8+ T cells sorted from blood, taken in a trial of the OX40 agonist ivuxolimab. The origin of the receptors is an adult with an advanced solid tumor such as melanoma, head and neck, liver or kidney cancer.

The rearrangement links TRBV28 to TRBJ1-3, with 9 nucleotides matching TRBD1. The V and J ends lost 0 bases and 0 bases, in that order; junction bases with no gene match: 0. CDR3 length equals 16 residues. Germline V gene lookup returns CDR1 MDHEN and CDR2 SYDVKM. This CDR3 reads CASSLWTGGSGNTIYF. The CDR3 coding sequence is TGTGCCAGCAGTTTATGGACAGGGGGCTCTGGAAACACCATATATTTT.

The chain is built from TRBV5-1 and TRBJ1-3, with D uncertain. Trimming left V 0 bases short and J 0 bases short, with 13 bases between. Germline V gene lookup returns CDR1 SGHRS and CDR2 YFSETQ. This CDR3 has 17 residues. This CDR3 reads CASSLEPNPYSGNTIYF. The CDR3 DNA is TGCGCCAGCAGCTTGGAGCCAAACCCGTACTCTGGAAACACCATATATTTT.

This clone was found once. The CDR3 DNA follows: TGTGCCAGCCAACAGGGGGACAATCAGCCCCAGCATTTT. This gives the protein CASQQGDNQPQHF. The chain employs TRBV6-5 and TRBJ1-5; 8 bases are a match to TRBD1. The CDR3 has 13 amino acids. V shed 8 bases and J 3 bases; nucleotides not matched to a gene: 3. The germline CDR1 and CDR2 sequences are MNHEY and SVGAGI.

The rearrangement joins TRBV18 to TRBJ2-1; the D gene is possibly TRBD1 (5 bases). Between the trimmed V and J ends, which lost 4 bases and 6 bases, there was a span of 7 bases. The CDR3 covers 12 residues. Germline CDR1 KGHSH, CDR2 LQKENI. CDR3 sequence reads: CASSQTGNEQFF. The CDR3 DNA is TGTGCCAGCTCACAAACAGGCAATGAGCAGTTCTTC. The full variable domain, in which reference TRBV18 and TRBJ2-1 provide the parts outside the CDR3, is NAGVMQNPRHLVRRRGQEARLRCSPMKGHSHVYWYRQLPEEGLKFMVYLQKENIIDESGMPKERFSAEFPKEGPSILRIQQVVRGDSAAYFCASSQTGNEQFFGPGTRLTVL.

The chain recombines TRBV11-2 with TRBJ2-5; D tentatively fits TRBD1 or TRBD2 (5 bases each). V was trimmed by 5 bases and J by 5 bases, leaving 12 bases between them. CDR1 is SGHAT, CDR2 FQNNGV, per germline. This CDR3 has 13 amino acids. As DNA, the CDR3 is TGTGCCAGCAGCCCGGGGCATGGGGAGACCCAGTACTTC. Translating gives CASSPGHGETQYF.

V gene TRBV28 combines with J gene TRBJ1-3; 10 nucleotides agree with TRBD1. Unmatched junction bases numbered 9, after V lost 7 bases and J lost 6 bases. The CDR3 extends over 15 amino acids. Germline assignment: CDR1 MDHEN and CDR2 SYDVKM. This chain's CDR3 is CASNSPGQGLNTIYF. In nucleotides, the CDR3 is TGTGCCAGCAATTCCCCGGGACAGGGGTTAAACACCATATATTTT.

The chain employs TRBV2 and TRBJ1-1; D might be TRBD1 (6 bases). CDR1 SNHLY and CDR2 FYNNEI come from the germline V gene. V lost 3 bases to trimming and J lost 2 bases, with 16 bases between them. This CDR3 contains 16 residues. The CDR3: CASSDPTRGVNTEAFF. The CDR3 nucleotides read TGTGCCAGCAGTGACCCCACTAGGGGGGTCAACACTGAAGCTTTCTTT.

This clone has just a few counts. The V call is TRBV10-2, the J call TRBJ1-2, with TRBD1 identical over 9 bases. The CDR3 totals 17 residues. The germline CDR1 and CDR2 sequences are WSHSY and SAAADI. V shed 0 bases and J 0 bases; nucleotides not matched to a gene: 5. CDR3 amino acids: CASSESGGQGANYGYTF. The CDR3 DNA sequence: TGCGCCAGCAGTGAGTCGGGGGGACAGGGAGCTAACTATGGCTACACCTTC.

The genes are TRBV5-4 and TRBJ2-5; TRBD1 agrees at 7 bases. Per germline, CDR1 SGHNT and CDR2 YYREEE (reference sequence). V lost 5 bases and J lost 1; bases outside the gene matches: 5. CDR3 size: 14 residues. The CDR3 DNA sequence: TGTGCCAGCAGTCGAGACAGGGCCCAAGAGACCCAGTACTTC. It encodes CASSRDRAQETQYF. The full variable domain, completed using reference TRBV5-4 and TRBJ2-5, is ETGVTQSPTHLIKTRGQQVTLRCSSQSGHNTVSWYQQALGQGPQFIFQYYREEENGRGNFPPRFSGLQFPNYSSELNVNALELDDSALYLCASSRDRAQETQYFGPGTRLLVL.

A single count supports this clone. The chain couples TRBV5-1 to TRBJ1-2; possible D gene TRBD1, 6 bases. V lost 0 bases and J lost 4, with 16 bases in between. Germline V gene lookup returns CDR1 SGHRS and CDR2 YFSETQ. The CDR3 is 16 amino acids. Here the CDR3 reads CASSLGYRETSYGYTF. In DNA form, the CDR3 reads TGCGCCAGCAGCTTGGGTTACAGGGAGACCAGCTATGGCTACACCTTC.

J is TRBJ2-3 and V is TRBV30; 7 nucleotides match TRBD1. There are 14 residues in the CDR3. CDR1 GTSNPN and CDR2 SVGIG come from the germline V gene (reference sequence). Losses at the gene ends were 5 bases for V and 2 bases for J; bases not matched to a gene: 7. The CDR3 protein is CAWDTGVITDTQYF. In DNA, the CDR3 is TGTGCCTGGGATACAGGGGTGATCACAGATACGCAGTATTTT.

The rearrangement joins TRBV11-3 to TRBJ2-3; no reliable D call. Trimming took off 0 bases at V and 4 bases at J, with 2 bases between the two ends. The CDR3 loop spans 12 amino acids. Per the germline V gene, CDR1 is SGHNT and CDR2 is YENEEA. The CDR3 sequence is CASSLDPDTQYF. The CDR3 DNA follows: TGTGCCAGCAGCTTAGATCCAGATACGCAGTATTTT.

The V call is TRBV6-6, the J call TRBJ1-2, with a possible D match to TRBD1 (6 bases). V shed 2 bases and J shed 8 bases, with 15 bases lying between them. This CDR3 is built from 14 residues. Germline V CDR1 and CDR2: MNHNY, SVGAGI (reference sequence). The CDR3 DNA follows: TGTGCCAGCAGTTACCTGGACAGAAAAGACGGCTACACCTTC. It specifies CASSYLDRKDGYTF.

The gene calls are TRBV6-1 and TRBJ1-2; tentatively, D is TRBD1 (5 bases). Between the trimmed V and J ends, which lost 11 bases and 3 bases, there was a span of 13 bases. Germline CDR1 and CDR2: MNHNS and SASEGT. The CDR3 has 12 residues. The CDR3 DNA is TGTGCCGGGGGGGATATTGACTATGGCTACACCTTC. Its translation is CAGGDIDYGYTF.

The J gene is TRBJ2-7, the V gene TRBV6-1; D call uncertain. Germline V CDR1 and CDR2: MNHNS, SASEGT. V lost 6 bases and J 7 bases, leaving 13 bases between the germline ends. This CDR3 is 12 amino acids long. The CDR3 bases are TGTGCCAGCAGGGCCCCTCTTGGGGAGCAGTACTTC. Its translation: CASRAPLGEQYF.

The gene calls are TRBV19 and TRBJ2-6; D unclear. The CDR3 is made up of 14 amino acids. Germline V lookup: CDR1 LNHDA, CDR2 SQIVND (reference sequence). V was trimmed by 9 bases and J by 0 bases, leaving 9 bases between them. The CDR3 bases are TGTGCCAGCTCCAGGTACTCTGGGGCCAACGTCCTGACTTTC. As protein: CASSRYSGANVLTF.

CDR3 in DNA: TGTGCCAGCAAGGCGGGGACCACAGATACGCAGTATTTT. Its translation: CASKAGTTDTQYF. The chain carries TRBV2 and TRBJ2-3, with a tentative D call TRBD2 (6 bases). The CDR3 covers 13 residues. Germline V lookup: CDR1 SNHLY, CDR2 FYNNEI. Between the trimmed V and J ends, which lost 7 bases and 2 bases, there was a span of 10 bases.

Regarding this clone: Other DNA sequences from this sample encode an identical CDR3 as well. CDR3 sequence (DNA): TGTGCCAGCAGCGTAGAGGGGGCTGGTGAGACCCAGTACTTC. Translating it yields CASSVEGAGETQYF. The chain recombines TRBV9 with TRBJ2-5; 7 bases agree with TRBD1. The CDR3 is made up of 14 amino acids. After removal of 0 bases from V and 5 bases from J, the junction contained 4 bases not matched to a gene. Germline CDR1 SGDLS, CDR2 YYNGEE.

The chain's CDR3 is CASSIWASGYLLGGANVLTF. The DNA of the CDR3 is TGTGCCAGTAGTATCTGGGCTAGCGGGTACCTCTTGGGTGGGGCCAACGTCCTGACTTTC. The genes are TRBV19 and TRBJ2-6, with 8 nucleotides matching TRBD2. This CDR3 has 20 amino acids. V shed 3 bases, J shed 3 bases, and the junction held 16 bases outside the gene matches. Germline CDR1 reads LNHDA; CDR2 reads SQIVND (reference sequence).

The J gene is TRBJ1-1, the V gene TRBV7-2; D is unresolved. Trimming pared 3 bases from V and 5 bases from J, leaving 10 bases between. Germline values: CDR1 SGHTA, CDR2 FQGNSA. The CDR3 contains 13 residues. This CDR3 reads CASSLSPGTEAFF. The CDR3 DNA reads TGTGCCAGCAGCTTGTCCCCAGGTACTGAAGCTTTCTTT. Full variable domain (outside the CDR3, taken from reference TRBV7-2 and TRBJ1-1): GAGVSQSPSNKVTEKGKDVELRCDPISGHTALYWYRQSLGQGLEFLIYFQGNSAPDKSGLPSDRFSAERTGGSVSTLTIQRTQQEDSAVYLCASSLSPGTEAFFGQGTRLTVV.